This entry lists 27 T cell receptor beta chains sequenced from one sample in a study of cytomegalovirus exposure and HLA in healthy donors. Only in-frame clones appear in the TCRdb table, and some are missing; sequencing was by immunoSEQ multiplex PCR. The sample yields over 110,000 clones, around nine tenths seen once. Specimen: PBMCs. The origin of the receptors is a man aged 18 to 30 in good health and CMV-seropositive.

V is TRBV30 and J is TRBJ2-4, with D possibly matching TRBD2 (5 bases). This CDR3 comprises 13 residues. From germline, CDR1 is GTSNPN and CDR2 SVGIG (reference sequence). This CDR3 is CASTGTSKNIQYF. Here the CDR3 DNA reads TGTGCTTCCACGGGAACCTCCAAAAACATTCAGTACTTC.

The chain employs TRBV21-1 and TRBJ2-4; no DNA check was done on the table's D call, TRBD2. TRBV21-1 is an annotated pseudogene. This CDR3 has 12 amino acids. The CDR3 DNA is TGTGCCGTCCTAACTAGGAGAAACATTCAGTACTTC. It specifies CAVLTRRNIQYF.

The V call is TRBV10-1, the J call TRBJ2-3; D possibly corresponds to TRBD2 (7 bases). Deletions cut 4 bases from V and 6 bases from J, with 14 bases between. In germline, CDR1 is WNHNN, CDR2 SYGVQD (reference sequence). The CDR3 loop spans 14 amino acids. In DNA form, the CDR3 reads TGCGCCAGCAGTGGAGGGGGGGTCGGCGATACGCAGTATTTT. Encoded protein: CASSGGGVGDTQYF.

The chain joins TRBV2 to TRBJ2-3; D not resolved. V lost 6 bases and J lost 0, with 16 bases in between. This CDR3 has 16 residues. Germline-derived CDR1 and CDR2 are SNHLY and FYNNEI. CDR3 coding DNA: TGTGCCAGCAGGCCCGACTTCGAATCTAGCACAGATACGCAGTATTTT. Its translation is CASRPDFESSTDTQYF.

A few counts support this clone. The V gene is TRBV19, the J gene TRBJ1-2; 11 nucleotides agree with TRBD1. V lost 1 base and J lost 5; bases outside the gene matches: 3. Germline CDR1 is LNHDA and CDR2 is SQIVND (reference sequence). This CDR3 contains 15 residues. The CDR3 sequence: CASSIGGTGGYGYTF. The DNA of the CDR3 is TGTGCCAGTAGTATAGGCGGGACAGGGGGGTATGGCTACACCTTC.

The rearrangement joins TRBV27 to TRBJ2-1; possibly TRBD1 for D (6 bases). Germline V gene sequence: CDR1 MNHEY, CDR2 SMNVEV (reference sequence). This CDR3 contains 17 residues. V lost 7 bases, J lost 4 bases, and 23 bases lay in between. The CDR3 region has the DNA TGTGCCAGCACCCTGACCTCCGGGACATGGGGGTACAATGAGCAGTTCTTC. Amino acids: CASTLTSGTWGYNEQFF.

The J gene is TRBJ1-3, the V gene TRBV27; 10 bases map to TRBD1. CDR1 is MNHEY, CDR2 SMNVEV, per germline (reference sequence). The CDR3 runs to 15 residues. V lost 6 bases to trimming and J lost 4 bases; unmatched junction nucleotides: 6. CDR3 residues: CASRSGQGRGNTIYF. DNA for the CDR3: TGTGCCAGCAGGTCGGGACAGGGGCGGGGAAACACCATATATTTT.

In DNA form, the CDR3 reads TGTGCCAGCAGTCGGCTCGGGACTAGCGGGAGTAACACCGGGGAGCTGTTTTTT. Amino acids: CASSRLGTSGSNTGELFF. The chain links TRBV7-9 to TRBJ2-2, with 14 bases fitting TRBD2. The V gene end was trimmed by 6 bases and the J gene end by 2 bases; junction bases not matched to a gene: 8. There are 18 residues in the CDR3. The germline V gene encodes CDR1 SEHNR and CDR2 FQNEAQ (reference sequence).

Here the CDR3 reads CASSSSGGEQFF. The DNA of the CDR3 is TGTGCCAGCAGCTCTAGCGGCGGTGAGCAGTTCTTC. The J gene is TRBJ2-1, the V gene TRBV7-3, with TRBD2 matching 7 bases. The CDR3 is 12 residues long. Per germline, CDR1 SGHTA and CDR2 FQGTGA. The J segment lost 9 bases and the V segment lost 4 bases, leaving 3 bases of the junction unmatched.

The chain carries TRBV21-1 and TRBJ2-7; the table's D gene call, TRBD2, was not cross checked with the DNA. TRBV21-1 is a pseudogene. The CDR3 has 16 residues. CDR3 residues: CASSKEWRERVCEQYF. For the CDR3, the DNA is TGTGCCAGCAGCAAAGAGTGGAGGGAAAGAGTCTGCGAGCAGTACTTC.

The chain uses TRBV20-1 and TRBJ2-3, with D maybe TRBD1 (6 bases). Between the trimmed V and J ends, which lost 6 bases and 4 bases, there was a span of 8 bases. Looked up from germline, CDR1 is DFQATT and CDR2 is SNEGSKA (reference sequence). The CDR3 has 11 amino acids. This CDR3 reads CSARGSDTQYF. CDR3 nucleotides: TGCAGTGCCAGGGGCTCAGATACGCAGTATTTT.

A few counts support this clone. The genes are TRBV4-2 and TRBJ2-3, with TRBD2 matching 13 bases. In germline, CDR1 is LGHNA, CDR2 YNFKEQ. V lost 2 bases, J lost 2 bases, and 4 bases stayed unmatched. The CDR3 spans 17 residues. The CDR3 sequence: CASSQSTSGGPTDTQYF. DNA of the CDR3: TGTGCCAGCAGCCAATCGACTAGCGGGGGGCCCACAGATACGCAGTATTTT.

Comment on this clone: Relative to the germline gene, one junction end is altered; a read error may explain this. This rearrangement joins TRBV2 to TRBJ1-1; 12 bases align to TRBD1. The CDR3 sequence is 14 residues long. The V gene's germline CDR1 is SNHLY and CDR2 FYNNEI. CDR3 coding DNA: TGTGCCAGCAGCGAAGAAGGGACAGGGGGCAAAGCTTTCTTT. Its protein product is CASSEEGTGGKAFF.

The CDR3 region has the DNA TGTGCCTGGAGCCGCACCCGGACAGGGGCCGAGCAGTACTTC. This gives the protein CAWSRTRTGAEQYF. This chain links TRBV30 with TRBJ2-7; 9 nucleotides align to TRBD1. The J segment lost 6 bases and the V segment lost 3 bases, leaving 9 bases of the junction unmatched. The CDR3 has 14 residues. CDR1 is GTSNPN and CDR2 is SVGIG in the germline V gene (reference sequence).

The genes are TRBV6-5 and TRBJ2-7, with 7 bases aligning to TRBD1. The trim removed 2 bases at V and 5 bases at J, leaving 3 bases unmatched. Germline CDR1 reads MNHEY; CDR2 reads SVGAGI. The CDR3 spans 13 residues. The CDR3 protein is CASSYRQGDEQYF. CDR3 nucleotide sequence: TGTGCCAGCAGTTACCGACAGGGAGACGAGCAGTACTTC.

The chain employs TRBV9 and TRBJ1-4; 9 nucleotides line up with TRBD1. The CDR3 is 15 amino acids. The germline gives CDR1 SGDLS, CDR2 YYNGEE. The V gene end was trimmed by 3 bases and the J gene end by 5 bases; junction bases not matched to a gene: 5. The CDR3 is CASSETGGTNEKLFF. CDR3 sequence (DNA): TGTGCCAGCAGCGAAACAGGGGGCACAAATGAAAAACTGTTTTTT.

The CDR3 is CASSQEESNGQPQHF. As DNA, the CDR3 is TGCGCCAGCAGCCAAGAAGAGAGTAACGGTCAGCCCCAGCATTTT. This sequence joins TRBV4-1 and TRBJ1-5, with D unclear. V lost 0 bases, J lost 6 bases, and 12 bases lay in between. The CDR3 has 15 residues. Germline V lookup: CDR1 MGHRA, CDR2 YSYEKL.

For the CDR3, the DNA is TGTGCCAGCAGTTTAAGGGCCCCCCCGACTAGCGTCACCTACGAGCAGTACTTC. Translating it yields CASSLRAPPTSVTYEQYF. This sequence joins TRBV27 and TRBJ2-7; TRBD2 matches at 8 bases. The germline V gene encodes CDR1 MNHEY and CDR2 SMNVEV (reference sequence). The CDR3 is made up of 18 amino acids. V was pared by 2 bases and J by 2 bases, with 14 bases of the junction left unmatched.

V is TRBV9 and J is TRBJ2-7; D is possibly TRBD1 (7 bases). This CDR3 region has 15 residues. Germline values: CDR1 SGDLS, CDR2 YYNGEE. V was clipped by 4 bases and J by 4 bases, with 18 bases between them. CDR3 loop: CASSPQGGGAYEQYF. The CDR3, as DNA: TGTGCCAGCAGCCCCCAAGGAGGGGGCGCTTACGAGCAGTACTTC.

In DNA form, the CDR3 reads TGTGCCAGCAAGGACAGGATCGCCACAGATACGCAGTATTTT. Translation: CASKDRIATDTQYF. This rearrangement joins TRBV2 to TRBJ2-3; 7 nucleotides align to TRBD1. This CDR3 has 14 amino acids. V lost 7 bases and J lost 2; bases outside the gene matches: 6. Germline assignment: CDR1 SNHLY and CDR2 FYNNEI.

The chain combines TRBV10-1 with TRBJ1-3; D is possibly TRBD1 (5 bases). Germline V gene data show CDR1 as WNHNN and CDR2 as SYGVQD (reference sequence). The CDR3 length is 15 residues. Trimming stripped 2 bases from V and 0 bases from J, with 8 bases between. CDR3 nucleotides: TGCGCCAGCAGTGAGGCAGGGCCCTCTGGAAACACCATATATTTT. It translates to CASSEAGPSGNTIYF.

The chain couples TRBV6-1 to TRBJ1-1; TRBD1 might be the D (6 bases). V was cut by 3 bases and J by 1 base, with 12 bases left in between. Germline assignment: CDR1 MNHNS and CDR2 SASEGT. This CDR3 is built from 15 residues. The CDR3 spells CASSDQTGKNTEAFF. The CDR3 nucleotides are TGTGCCAGCAGTGATCAGACAGGCAAGAACACTGAAGCTTTCTTT.

The CDR3 nucleotides are TGTGCCAGCAGCCGTCAGGGAGGAGAGACCCAGTACTTC. This encodes CASSRQGGETQYF. This chain links TRBV7-6 with TRBJ2-5; D may be TRBD2 (6 bases). CDR3 length: 13 amino acids. CDR1 and CDR2 from the germline V gene are SGHVS and FNYEAQ. The V gene lost 5 bases and the J gene lost 4 bases, with 11 bases spanning the gap.

This sequence joins TRBV4-1 and TRBJ2-7, with 10 bases lining up with TRBD2. This CDR3 has 16 amino acids. The trim removed 1 base at V and 4 bases at J, leaving 7 bases unmatched. Germline values: CDR1 MGHRA, CDR2 YSYEKL. DNA for the CDR3: TGCGCCAGCAGCCAAGTTTCTAGCGGGAGACCGTACGAGCAGTACTTC. Its translation: CASSQVSSGRPYEQYF.

The chain links TRBV21-1 to TRBJ2-7; the D call in the table, TRBD1, was not verified against the DNA. TRBV21-1 is a listed pseudogene. The CDR3 covers 16 residues. The CDR3 DNA reads as TGTGCCAGCAGCAAAGTTGGGCCCCTCGGCCCCTACGAGCAGTACTTC. Its protein product is CASSKVGPLGPYEQYF.

The chain carries TRBV11-2 and TRBJ2-1, with D tentatively TRBD1 (6 bases). V was pared by 2 bases and J by 7 bases, with 9 bases between. CDR1 is SGHAT and CDR2 is FQNNGV in the germline V gene. The CDR3 spans 13 residues. The CDR3 is CASSLSRGNEQFF. The DNA of the CDR3 is TGTGCCAGCAGCTTAAGTAGGGGGAATGAGCAGTTCTTC.

This clone was counted once. The genes are TRBV9 and TRBJ1-2, with D maybe TRBD1 (6 bases). The CDR3 is 16 amino acids. Germline-derived CDR1 and CDR2 are SGDLS and YYNGEE. The V end lost 2 bases, the J end lost 2 bases, and 16 bases lay between the germline ends. CDR3 loop: CASSVHRDTVNYGYTF. The CDR3 nucleotides are TGTGCCAGCAGCGTCCACCGGGACACGGTAAACTATGGCTACACCTTC.